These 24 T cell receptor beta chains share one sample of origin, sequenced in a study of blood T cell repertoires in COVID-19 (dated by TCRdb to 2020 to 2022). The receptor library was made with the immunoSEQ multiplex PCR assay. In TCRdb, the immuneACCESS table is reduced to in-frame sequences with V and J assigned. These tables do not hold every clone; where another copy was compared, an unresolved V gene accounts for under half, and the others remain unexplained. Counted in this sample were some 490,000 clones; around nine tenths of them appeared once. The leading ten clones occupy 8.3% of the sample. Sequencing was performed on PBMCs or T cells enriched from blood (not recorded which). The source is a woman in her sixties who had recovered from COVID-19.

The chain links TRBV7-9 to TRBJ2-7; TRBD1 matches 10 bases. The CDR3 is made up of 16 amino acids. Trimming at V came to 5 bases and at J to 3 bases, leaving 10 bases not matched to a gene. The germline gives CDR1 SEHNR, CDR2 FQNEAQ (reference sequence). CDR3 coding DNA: TGTGCCAGCAGCACGAATCCGGGACAGGGGATCTACGAGCAGTACTTC. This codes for CASSTNPGQGIYEQYF.

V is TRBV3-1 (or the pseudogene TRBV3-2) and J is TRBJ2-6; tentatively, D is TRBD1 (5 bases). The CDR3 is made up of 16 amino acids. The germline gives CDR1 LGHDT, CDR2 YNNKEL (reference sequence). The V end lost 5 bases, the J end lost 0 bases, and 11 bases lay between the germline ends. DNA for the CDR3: TGTGCCAGCAGCTACCGACAGACCTCTGGGGCCAACGTCCTGACTTTC. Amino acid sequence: CASSYRQTSGANVLTF.

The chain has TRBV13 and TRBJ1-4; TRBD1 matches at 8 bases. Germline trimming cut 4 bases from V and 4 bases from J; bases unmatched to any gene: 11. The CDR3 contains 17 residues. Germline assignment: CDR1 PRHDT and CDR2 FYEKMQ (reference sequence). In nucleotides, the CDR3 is TGTGCCAGCAGCTCCATGACAGGGGCGCCCTTTAATGAAAAACTGTTTTTT. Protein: CASSSMTGAPFNEKLFF. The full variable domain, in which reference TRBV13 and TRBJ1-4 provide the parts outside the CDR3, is AAGVIQSPRHLIKEKRETATLKCYPIPRHDTVYWYQQGPGQDPQFLISFYEKMQSDKGSIPDRFSAQQFSDYHSELNMSSLELGDSALYFCASSSMTGAPFNEKLFFGSGTQLSVL.

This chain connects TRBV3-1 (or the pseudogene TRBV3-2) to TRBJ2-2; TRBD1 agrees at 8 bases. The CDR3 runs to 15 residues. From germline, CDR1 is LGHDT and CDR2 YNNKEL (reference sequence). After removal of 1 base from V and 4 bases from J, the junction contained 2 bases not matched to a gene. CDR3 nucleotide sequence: TGTGCCAGCAGCCAAGGGACAGGGAGCACCGGGGAGCTGTTTTTT. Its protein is CASSQGTGSTGELFF.

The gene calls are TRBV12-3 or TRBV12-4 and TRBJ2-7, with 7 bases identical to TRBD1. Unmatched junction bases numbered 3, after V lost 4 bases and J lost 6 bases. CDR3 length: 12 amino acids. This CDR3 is CASSSTGTEQYV. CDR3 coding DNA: TGTGCCAGCAGTTCGACAGGGACCGAGCAGTACGTC.

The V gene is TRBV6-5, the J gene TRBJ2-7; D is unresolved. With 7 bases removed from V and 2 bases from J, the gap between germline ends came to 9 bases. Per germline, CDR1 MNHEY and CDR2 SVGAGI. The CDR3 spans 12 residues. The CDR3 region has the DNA TGTGCCAGCACGTCTTTTCCCTACGAGCAGTACGTC. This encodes CASTSFPYEQYV.

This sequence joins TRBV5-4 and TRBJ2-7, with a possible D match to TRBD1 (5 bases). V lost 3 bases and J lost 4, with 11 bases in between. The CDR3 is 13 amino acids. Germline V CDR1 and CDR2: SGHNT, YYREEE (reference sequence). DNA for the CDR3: TGTGCCAGCAGCTCCGACAGAGAGTACGAGCAGTACTTC. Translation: CASSSDREYEQYF.

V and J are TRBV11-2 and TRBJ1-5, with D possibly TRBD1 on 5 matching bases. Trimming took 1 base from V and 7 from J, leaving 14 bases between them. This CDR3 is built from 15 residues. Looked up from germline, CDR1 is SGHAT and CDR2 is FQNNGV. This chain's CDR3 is CASSLGDGGVQPQHF. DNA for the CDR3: TGTGCCAGCAGCTTAGGGGACGGAGGGGTACAGCCCCAGCATTTT.

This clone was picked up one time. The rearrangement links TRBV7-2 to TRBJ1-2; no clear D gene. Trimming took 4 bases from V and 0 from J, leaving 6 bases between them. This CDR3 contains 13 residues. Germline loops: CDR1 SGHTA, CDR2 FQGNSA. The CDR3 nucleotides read TGTGCCAGCAGCTCTCCAGCTAACTATGGCTACACCTTC. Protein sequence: CASSSPANYGYTF. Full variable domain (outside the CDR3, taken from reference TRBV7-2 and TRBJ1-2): GAGVSQSPSNKVTEKGKDVELRCDPISGHTALYWYRQSLGQGLEFLIYFQGNSAPDKSGLPSDRFSAERTGGSVSTLTIQRTQQEDSAVYLCASSSPANYGYTFGSGTRLTVV.

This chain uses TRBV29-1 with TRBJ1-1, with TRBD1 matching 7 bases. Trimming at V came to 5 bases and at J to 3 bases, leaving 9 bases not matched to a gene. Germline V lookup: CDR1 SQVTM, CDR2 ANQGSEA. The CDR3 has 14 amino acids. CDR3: CSVREMTGYTEAFF. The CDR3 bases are TGCAGCGTTCGGGAGATGACAGGGTACACTGAAGCTTTCTTT.

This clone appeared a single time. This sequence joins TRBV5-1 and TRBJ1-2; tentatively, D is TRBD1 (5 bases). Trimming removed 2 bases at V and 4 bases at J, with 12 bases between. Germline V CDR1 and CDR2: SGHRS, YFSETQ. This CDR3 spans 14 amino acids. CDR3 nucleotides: TGCGCCAGCAGCTTAGGGGATTTTGCCTATGGCTACACCTTC. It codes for CASSLGDFAYGYTF.

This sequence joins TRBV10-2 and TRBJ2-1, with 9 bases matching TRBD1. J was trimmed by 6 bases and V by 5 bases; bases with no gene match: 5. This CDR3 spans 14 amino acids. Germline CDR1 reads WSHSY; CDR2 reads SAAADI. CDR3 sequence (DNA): TGCGCCAGCAGTCGGGACAGGGTGATCAATGAGCAGTTCTTC. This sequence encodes CASSRDRVINEQFF.

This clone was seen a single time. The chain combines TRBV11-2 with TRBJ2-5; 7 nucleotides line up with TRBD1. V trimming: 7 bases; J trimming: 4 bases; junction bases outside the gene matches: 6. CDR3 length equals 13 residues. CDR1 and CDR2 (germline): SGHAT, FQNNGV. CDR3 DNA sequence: TGTGCCAGCACCGAAAGGACAGGAGAGACCCAGTACTTC. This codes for CASTERTGETQYF.

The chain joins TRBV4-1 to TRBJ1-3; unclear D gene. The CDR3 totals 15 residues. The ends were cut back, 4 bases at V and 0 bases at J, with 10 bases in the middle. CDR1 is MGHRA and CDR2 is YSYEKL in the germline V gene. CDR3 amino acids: CASSRTSGSGNTIYF. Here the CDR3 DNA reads TGCGCCAGCAGCCGAACGTCCGGCTCTGGAAACACCATATATTTT.

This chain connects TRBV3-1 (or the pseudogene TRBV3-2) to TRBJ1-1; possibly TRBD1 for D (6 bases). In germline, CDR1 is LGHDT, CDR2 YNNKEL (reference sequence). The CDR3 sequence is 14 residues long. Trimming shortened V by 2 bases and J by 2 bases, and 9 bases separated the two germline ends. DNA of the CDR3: TGTGCCAGCAGCCAACAGACAGGCAACACTGAAGCTTTCTTT. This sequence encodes CASSQQTGNTEAFF.

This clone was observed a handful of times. CDR3: CASSSLPLTDTQYF. CDR3 coding DNA: TGTGCCAGCAGCTCCCTTCCTCTCACAGATACGCAGTATTTT. V is TRBV9 and J is TRBJ2-3, with unresolved D. The V end was cut by 4 bases, the J end by 2 bases, with 11 bases between. The CDR3 consists of 14 residues. In germline, CDR1 is SGDLS, CDR2 YYNGEE.

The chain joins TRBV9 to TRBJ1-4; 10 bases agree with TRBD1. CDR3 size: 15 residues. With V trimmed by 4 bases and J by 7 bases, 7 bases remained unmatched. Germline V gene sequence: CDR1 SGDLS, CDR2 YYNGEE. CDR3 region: CASSPGQGQFEKLFF. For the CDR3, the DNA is TGTGCCAGCAGCCCGGGACAGGGGCAGTTTGAAAAACTGTTTTTT.

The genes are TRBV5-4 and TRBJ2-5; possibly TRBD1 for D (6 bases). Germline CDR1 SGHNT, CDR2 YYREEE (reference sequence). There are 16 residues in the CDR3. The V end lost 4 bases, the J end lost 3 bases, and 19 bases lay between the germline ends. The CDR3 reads CASSPRDNSLEETQYF. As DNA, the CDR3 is TGTGCCAGCAGCCCCCGGGACAATTCACTTGAAGAGACCCAGTACTTC.

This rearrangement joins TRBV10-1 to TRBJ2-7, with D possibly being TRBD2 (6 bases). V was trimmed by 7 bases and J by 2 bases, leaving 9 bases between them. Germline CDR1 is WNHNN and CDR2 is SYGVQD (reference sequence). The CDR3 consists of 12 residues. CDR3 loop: CASMGGPYEQYV. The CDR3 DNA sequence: TGCGCCAGCATGGGGGGACCCTACGAGCAGTACGTC.

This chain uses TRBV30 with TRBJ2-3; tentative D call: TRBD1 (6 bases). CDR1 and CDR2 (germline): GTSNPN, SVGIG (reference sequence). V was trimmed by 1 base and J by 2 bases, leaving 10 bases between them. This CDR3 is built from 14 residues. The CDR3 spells CAWSGGQTTDTQYF. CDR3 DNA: TGTGCCTGGAGTGGGGGACAAACCACAGATACGCAGTATTTT.

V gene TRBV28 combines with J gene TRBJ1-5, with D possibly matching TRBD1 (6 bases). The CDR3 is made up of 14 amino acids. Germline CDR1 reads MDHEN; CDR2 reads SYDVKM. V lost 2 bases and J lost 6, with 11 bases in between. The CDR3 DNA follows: TGTGCCAGCAGTTTAGGGGGCGCGGGTCAGCCCCAGCATTTT. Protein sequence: CASSLGGAGQPQHF.

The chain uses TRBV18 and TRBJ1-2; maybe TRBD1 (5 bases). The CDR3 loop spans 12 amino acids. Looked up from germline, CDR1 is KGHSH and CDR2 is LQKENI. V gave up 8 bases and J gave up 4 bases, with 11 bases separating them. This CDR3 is CASQGDFYGYTF. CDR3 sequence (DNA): TGTGCCAGCCAAGGGGACTTCTATGGCTACACCTTC. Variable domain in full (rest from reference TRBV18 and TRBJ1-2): NAGVMQNPRHLVRRRGQEARLRCSPMKGHSHVYWYRQLPEEGLKFMVYLQKENIIDESGMPKERFSAEFPKEGPSILRIQQVVRGDSAAYFCASQGDFYGYTFGSGTRLTVV.

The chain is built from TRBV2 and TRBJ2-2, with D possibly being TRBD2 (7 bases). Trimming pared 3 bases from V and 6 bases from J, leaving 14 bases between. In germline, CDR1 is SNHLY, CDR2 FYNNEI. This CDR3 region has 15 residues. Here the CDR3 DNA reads TGTGCCAGCAGTGAGGGGGGGCGTTCCGCCGGGGAGCTGTTTTTT. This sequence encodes CASSEGGRSAGELFF.

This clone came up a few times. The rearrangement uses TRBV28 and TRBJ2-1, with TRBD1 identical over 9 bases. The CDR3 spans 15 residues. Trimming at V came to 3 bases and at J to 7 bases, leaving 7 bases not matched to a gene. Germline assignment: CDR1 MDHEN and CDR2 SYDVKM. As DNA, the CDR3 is TGTGCCAGCAGTTTCCGGGACAGGGTCAGGAATGAGCAGTTCTTC. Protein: CASSFRDRVRNEQFF.